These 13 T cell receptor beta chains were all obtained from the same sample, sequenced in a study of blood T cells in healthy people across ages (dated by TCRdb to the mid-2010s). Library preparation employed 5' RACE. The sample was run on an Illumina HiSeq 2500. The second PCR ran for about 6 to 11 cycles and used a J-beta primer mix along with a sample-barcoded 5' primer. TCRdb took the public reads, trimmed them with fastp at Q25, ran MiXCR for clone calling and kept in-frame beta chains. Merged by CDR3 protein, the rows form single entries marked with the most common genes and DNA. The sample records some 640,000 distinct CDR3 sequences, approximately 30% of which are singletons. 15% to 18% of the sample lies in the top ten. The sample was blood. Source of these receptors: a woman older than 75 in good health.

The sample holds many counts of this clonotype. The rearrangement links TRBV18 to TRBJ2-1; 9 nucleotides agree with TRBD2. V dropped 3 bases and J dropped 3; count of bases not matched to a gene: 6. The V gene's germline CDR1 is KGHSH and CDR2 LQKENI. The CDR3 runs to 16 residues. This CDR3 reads CASSPEAGGNYNEQFF. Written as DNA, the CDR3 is TGTGCCAGCTCACCGGAAGCGGGGGGCAACTACAATGAGCAGTTCTTC. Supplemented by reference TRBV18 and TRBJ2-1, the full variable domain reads NAGVMQNPRHLVRRRGQEARLRCSPMKGHSHVYWYRQLPEEGLKFMVYLQKENIIDESGMPKERFSAEFPKEGPSILRIQQVVRGDSAAYFCASSPEAGGNYNEQFFGPGTRLTVL.

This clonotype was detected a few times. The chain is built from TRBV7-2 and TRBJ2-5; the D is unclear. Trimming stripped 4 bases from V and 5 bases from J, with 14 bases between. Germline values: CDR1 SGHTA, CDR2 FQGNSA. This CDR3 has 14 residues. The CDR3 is CASSSGPSGETQYF. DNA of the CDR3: TGTGCCAGCAGCTCCGGCCCCTCCGGCGAGACCCAGTACTTC.

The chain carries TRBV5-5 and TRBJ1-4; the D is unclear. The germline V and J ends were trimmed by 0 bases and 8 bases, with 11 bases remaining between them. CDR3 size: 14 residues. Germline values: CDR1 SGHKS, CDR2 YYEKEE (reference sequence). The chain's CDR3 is CASSLAGNREKLFF. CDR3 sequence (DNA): TGTGCCAGCAGCTTGGCTGGGAATCGAGAAAAACTGTTTTTT.

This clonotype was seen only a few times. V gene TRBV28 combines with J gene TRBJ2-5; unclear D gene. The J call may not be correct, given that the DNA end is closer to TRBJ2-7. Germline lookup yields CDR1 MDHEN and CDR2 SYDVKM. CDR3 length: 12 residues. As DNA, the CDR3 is TGTGCCAGCAGTGTGTTTCCCTACGAGCAGTACTTC. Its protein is CASSVFPYEQYF.

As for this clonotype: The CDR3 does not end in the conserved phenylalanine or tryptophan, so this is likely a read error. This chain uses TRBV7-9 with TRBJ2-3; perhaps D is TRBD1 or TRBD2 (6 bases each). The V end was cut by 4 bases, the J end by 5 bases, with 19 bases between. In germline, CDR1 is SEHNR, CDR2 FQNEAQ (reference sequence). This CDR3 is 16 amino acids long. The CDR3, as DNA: TGTGCCAGCAGCTCCCTGGGGCTCGAGGGGGGAGATACGCAGTATGTT. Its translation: CASSSLGLEGGDTQYV.

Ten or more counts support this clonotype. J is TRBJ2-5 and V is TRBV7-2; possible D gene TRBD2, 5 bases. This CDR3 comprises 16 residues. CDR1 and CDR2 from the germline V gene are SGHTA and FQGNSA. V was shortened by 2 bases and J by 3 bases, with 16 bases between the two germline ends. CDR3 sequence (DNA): TGTGCCAGCAGCTTAATATCCGGGATTGGAGAAGAGACCCAGTACTTC. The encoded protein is CASSLISGIGEETQYF.

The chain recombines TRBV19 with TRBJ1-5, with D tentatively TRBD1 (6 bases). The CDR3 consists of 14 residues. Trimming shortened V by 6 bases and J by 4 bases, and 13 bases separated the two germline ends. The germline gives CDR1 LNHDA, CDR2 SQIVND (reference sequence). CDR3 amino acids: CASRLAGENQPQHF. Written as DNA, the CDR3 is TGTGCCAGTAGGCTGGCAGGGGAGAATCAGCCCCAGCATTTT.

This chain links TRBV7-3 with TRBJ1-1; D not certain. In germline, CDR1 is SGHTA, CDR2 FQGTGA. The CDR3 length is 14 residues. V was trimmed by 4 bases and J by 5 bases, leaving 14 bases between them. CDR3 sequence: CASSSGAARTEAFF. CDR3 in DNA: TGTGCCAGCAGCTCCGGTGCCGCCCGAACTGAAGCTTTCTTT.

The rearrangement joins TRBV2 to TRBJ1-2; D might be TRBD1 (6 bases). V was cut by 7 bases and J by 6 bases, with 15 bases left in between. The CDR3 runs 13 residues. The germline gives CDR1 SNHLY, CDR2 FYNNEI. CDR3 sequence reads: CASNPDRSHGYTF. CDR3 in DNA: TGTGCCAGCAACCCTGACAGGTCCCATGGCTACACCTTC.

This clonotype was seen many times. CDR3 sequence reads: CASSLSLGQNYEQYF. As DNA, the CDR3 is TGTGCCAGCAGTTTATCGCTAGGACAGAACTACGAGCAGTACTTC. J is TRBJ2-7 and V is TRBV27; weak D call: TRBD1 (6 bases). V was shortened by 0 bases and J by 3 bases, with 12 bases between the two germline ends. The CDR3 is 15 residues long. Germline CDR1 MNHEY, CDR2 SMNVEV (reference sequence).

The CDR3 loop reads CASSLTGGTGNTIYF. In DNA form, the CDR3 reads TGCGCCAGCAGCTTAACAGGGGGTACTGGAAACACCATATATTTT. The genes are TRBV5-1 and TRBJ1-3; TRBD1 aligns across 8 bases. The CDR3 covers 15 residues. V gave up 2 bases and J gave up 2 bases; unmatched junction bases: 3. Germline assignment: CDR1 SGHRS and CDR2 YFSETQ.

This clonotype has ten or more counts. CDR3 DNA sequence: TGTGCCAGCAGCTTGATCGGGACAGCCTACGAGCAGTACTTC. Its translation is CASSLIGTAYEQYF. The J gene is TRBJ2-7, the V gene TRBV5-5; 7 bases agree with TRBD1. From germline, CDR1 is SGHKS and CDR2 YYEKEE (reference sequence). This CDR3 region has 14 residues. V lost 1 base to trimming and J lost 2 bases; unmatched junction nucleotides: 3.

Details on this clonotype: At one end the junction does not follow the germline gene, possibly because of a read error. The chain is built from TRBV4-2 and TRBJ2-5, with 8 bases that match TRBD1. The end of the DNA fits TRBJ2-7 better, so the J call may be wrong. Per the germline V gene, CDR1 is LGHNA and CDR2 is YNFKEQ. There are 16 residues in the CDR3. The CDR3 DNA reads TGTGTCAGCAGCCAACTTAGGGAGACAGGGGTCTACGAGCAGTACTTC. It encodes CVSSQLRETGVYEQYF.